Listed here are 19 T cell receptor beta chains from one sample, sequenced in a study of T cell responses to AZD1222 COVID-19 vaccine (dated by TCRdb to about 2021). The method behind the library was the immunoSEQ multiplex PCR assay. The clones in this table, taken by TCRdb from immuneACCESS, are in-frame only. Not every clone is retained; where verified, under half of the shortfall comes from an unresolved V gene, and the cause of the rest is unknown. A total of more than 85,000 clones appear in this sample, about 95% of them only once. The ten top clones hold 2.9% of the sample. What this sample's time point label stands for: about 28 days (+/-7) after the second vaccine dose. Sequencing was performed on peripheral blood, taken 28 days after the second AZD1222 dose. All receptors derive from an adult who received the AZD1222 COVID-19 vaccine.

This clone came up once. V gene TRBV28 combines with J gene TRBJ1-4; D remains unclear. The CDR3 sequence is 13 residues long. V was trimmed by 2 bases and J by 3 bases, leaving 4 bases between them. From germline, CDR1 is MDHEN and CDR2 SYDVKM. In nucleotides, the CDR3 is TGTGCCAGCAGTTTAGGACCTAATGAAAAACTGTTTTTT. It codes for CASSLGPNEKLFF. Full variable domain (remainder filled in from reference TRBV28 and TRBJ1-4): DVKVTQSSRYLVKRTGEKVFLECVQDMDHENMFWYRQDPGLGLRLIYFSYDVKMKEKGDIPEGYSVSREKKERFSLILESASTNQTSMYLCASSLGPNEKLFFGSGTQLSVL.

The gene calls are TRBV6-5 and TRBJ1-1; D is unclear. This CDR3 spans 12 amino acids. CDR1 MNHEY and CDR2 SVGAGI come from the germline V gene. The V end lost 4 bases, the J end lost 10 bases, and 13 bases lay between the germline ends. The CDR3 region has the DNA TGTGCCAGCAGTTTTGAACTGCTTGCAGCTTTCTTT. It is translated as CASSFELLAAFF.

The gene calls are TRBV3-1 (or the pseudogene TRBV3-2) and TRBJ2-2; the match to TRBD2 covers 15 bases. In germline, CDR1 is LGHDT, CDR2 YNNKEL (reference sequence). CDR3 length: 16 residues. V was clipped by 4 bases and J by 7 bases; unmatched bases: 4. The CDR3 spells CASSRTSGGASGELFF. Here the CDR3 DNA reads TGTGCCAGCAGCCGGACTAGCGGGGGGGCAAGCGGGGAGCTGTTTTTT.

This chain connects TRBV6-5 to TRBJ1-1; 12 nucleotides agree with TRBD1. CDR1 is MNHEY, CDR2 SVGAGI, per germline. This CDR3 contains 15 residues. The trim removed 7 bases at V and 5 bases at J, leaving 8 bases unmatched. CDR3 nucleotide sequence: TGTGCCAGCACCCCGGGACAGGGGGCGCTTACTGAAGCTTTCTTT. Its protein product is CASTPGQGALTEAFF.

This sequence joins TRBV4-1 and TRBJ1-5; D is ambiguous. This CDR3 has 15 amino acids. From germline, CDR1 is MGHRA and CDR2 YSYEKL. V lost 2 bases to trimming and J lost 1 base, with 9 bases between them. CDR3 in amino acids: CASSQSVRSNQPQHF. CDR3 sequence (DNA): TGCGCCAGCAGCCAATCGGTTAGGAGCAATCAGCCCCAGCATTTT.

This clone has only one observation. The J gene is TRBJ2-7, the V gene TRBV6-2 or TRBV6-3, with D uncertain. The CDR3 runs to 13 residues. V was shortened by 4 bases and J by 5 bases, with 12 bases between the two germline ends. The V gene's germline CDR1 is MNHEY and CDR2 SVGEGT. CDR3 amino acids: CASSSGPLDEQYF. CDR3 in DNA: TGTGCCAGCAGTTCTGGACCGCTGGACGAGCAGTACTTC.

The J gene is TRBJ2-3, the V gene TRBV5-1; the match to TRBD2 covers 9 bases. CDR1 and CDR2 (germline): SGHRS, YFSETQ. V was pared by 7 bases and J by 5 bases, with 8 bases of the junction left unmatched. This CDR3 comprises 14 residues. The CDR3 bases are TGCGCCAGCGAAGGCGGGAGGGCGGGAGATACGCAGTATTTT. This encodes CASEGGRAGDTQYF.

This chain connects TRBV12-3 or TRBV12-4 to TRBJ1-2, with a possible D match to TRBD1 (5 bases). V was trimmed by 3 bases and J by 6 bases, leaving 8 bases between them. The CDR3 runs to 12 residues. The CDR3 DNA follows: TGTGCCAGCAGTTTTTTCAGGGATGGCTACACCTTC. Its protein product is CASSFFRDGYTF.

This chain uses TRBV6-2 or TRBV6-3 with TRBJ1-2; possibly TRBD1 for D (6 bases). Trimming stripped 6 bases from V and 8 bases from J, with 16 bases between. The length of the CDR3 is 13 residues. From germline, CDR1 is MNHEY and CDR2 SVGEGT. CDR3 coding DNA: TGTGCCAGCAGCGCAACGGAGACAGGCGGCTACACCTTC. Translating it yields CASSATETGGYTF.

V is TRBV7-2 and J is TRBJ1-2, with a possible D match to TRBD1 (6 bases). Trimming took off 4 bases at V and 2 bases at J, with 11 bases between the two ends. The CDR3 is 14 amino acids. Germline V lookup: CDR1 SGHTA, CDR2 FQGNSA. In nucleotides, the CDR3 is TGTGCCAGCAGCTCGGACAGACAGAACTATGGCTACACCTTC. Its protein product is CASSSDRQNYGYTF.

The chain combines TRBV27 with TRBJ2-7; 7 nucleotides line up with TRBD2. The germline V gene has CDR1 MNHEY and CDR2 SMNVEV (reference sequence). This CDR3 comprises 13 residues. With 6 bases clipped from V and 0 bases from J, the junction kept 2 bases outside the gene matches. CDR3 nucleotides: TGTGCCAGCAGCCTAGCGGTCTCCTACGAGCAGTACTTC. It translates to CASSLAVSYEQYF.

The sample holds one count of this clone. The V gene is TRBV7-2, the J gene TRBJ2-7; the D gene is possibly TRBD2 (6 bases). The germline V gene encodes CDR1 SGHTA and CDR2 FQGNSA. Trimming left V 5 bases short and J 0 bases short, with 17 bases between. CDR3 length: 16 amino acids. The CDR3 nucleotides are TGTGCCAGCAGCCCCATAGGGGTTAGCGGCTCCTACGAGCAGTACTTC. Its protein is CASSPIGVSGSYEQYF.

This clone has only one observation. The sample contains more than one DNA sequence encoding this CDR3. The chain joins TRBV18 to TRBJ1-2, with a possible D match to TRBD1 (5 bases). Trimming took 3 bases from V and 5 from J, leaving 13 bases between them. Germline lookup yields CDR1 KGHSH and CDR2 LQKENI. The CDR3 totals 14 residues. CDR3 loop: CASSPPGTGYGYTF. Written as DNA, the CDR3 is TGTGCCAGCTCACCCCCAGGGACTGGGTATGGCTACACCTTC.

The chain has TRBV18 and TRBJ1-4; perhaps TRBD1 as D (5 bases). The CDR3 totals 13 residues. The V and J ends lost 3 bases and 8 bases respectively, with 10 bases between them. CDR1 KGHSH and CDR2 LQKENI come from the germline V gene. The CDR3 here is CASSPGGGEKLFF. The CDR3 DNA is TGTGCCAGCTCACCGGGGGGTGGCGAAAAACTGTTTTTT.

V and J are TRBV30 and TRBJ1-2; the D gene is possibly TRBD1 (5 bases). Trimming shortened V by 8 bases and J by 5 bases, and 21 bases separated the two germline ends. This CDR3 is built from 14 residues. From germline, CDR1 is GTSNPN and CDR2 SVGIG (reference sequence). CDR3 amino acids: CAHGGGLTQYGYTF. CDR3 coding DNA: TGTGCCCACGGGGGGGGTCTGACACAGTATGGCTACACCTTC.

This sequence joins TRBV11-2 and TRBJ2-7; no reliable D call. Germline assignment: CDR1 SGHAT and CDR2 FQNNGV. The V gene lost 4 bases and the J gene lost 0 bases, with 10 bases spanning the gap. This CDR3 has 14 amino acids. The CDR3 DNA is TGTGCCAGCAGCTCCTCGCCACGCTCCTACGAGCAGTACTTC. Its translation: CASSSSPRSYEQYF.

The chain is built from TRBV7-2 and TRBJ1-2, with no clear D. The CDR3 consists of 15 residues. Germline V gene sequence: CDR1 SGHTA, CDR2 FQGNSA. V shed 5 bases and J shed 5 bases, with 18 bases lying between them. CDR3 coding DNA: TGTGCCAGCAGCCATATCGGAGGGCTGGGATATGGCTACACCTTC. Its translation: CASSHIGGLGYGYTF.

The V and J genes are TRBV11-2 and TRBJ1-2, with a weak D call TRBD1 (5 bases). The CDR3 spans 14 residues. The V and J ends lost 5 bases and 6 bases respectively, with 16 bases between them. Germline CDR1 and CDR2: SGHAT and FQNNGV. The CDR3 reads CASSPGRGKDGYTF. CDR3 bases: TGTGCCAGCAGCCCCGGGCGGGGGAAGGATGGCTACACCTTC.

This chain uses TRBV13 with TRBJ1-6; TRBD1 matches at 9 bases. The germline V gene has CDR1 PRHDT and CDR2 FYEKMQ (reference sequence). The V gene end was trimmed by 5 bases and the J gene end by 14 bases; junction bases not matched to a gene: 10. The CDR3 loop spans 14 amino acids. The CDR3 loop is CASSGTGPLGSLHF. Here the CDR3 DNA reads TGTGCCAGCAGCGGGACAGGGCCCCTTGGGTCCCTCCACTTT.